One sample yielded the 22 T cell receptor beta chains listed below, sequenced in a study of post-analysis software for immune sequencing data. Study-wide results and caveats: Five TRBV segments, including TRBV5-6, TRBV5-1 and TRBV20-1, were more frequent in patients than controls.

Antigens for these TCRs are unknown. Sequencing libraries made from TCR beta cDNA carried unique molecular identifiers. TCRdb passed the PCR reads through MiXCR, listing each CDR3 protein once. In the table there are 740,000 or so distinct CDR3 sequences, approximately 57% of which are singletons. Sample: blood. The receptors derive from a girl between 10 and 17 years old with multiple sclerosis.

This chain links TRBV2 with TRBJ2-7; 9 bases are a match to TRBD2. This CDR3 spans 14 amino acids. CDR1 is SNHLY, CDR2 FYNNEI, per germline. With 4 bases clipped from V and 6 bases from J, the junction kept 7 bases outside the gene matches. In nucleotides, the CDR3 is TGTGCCAGCAGTGCTAGCGGGGCCTTTCTCGAGCAGTACTTC. Amino acid sequence: CASSASGAFLEQYF.

The chain joins TRBV6-1 to TRBJ2-5; the D gene is possibly TRBD1 (5 bases). Germline assignment: CDR1 MNHNS and CDR2 SASEGT. The germline V and J ends were trimmed by 7 bases and 4 bases, with 19 bases remaining between them. This CDR3 has 15 amino acids. The CDR3 DNA reads as TGTGCCAGCACCGAAAGGGCGGCAGGGCGAGAGACCCAGTACTTC. This encodes CASTERAAGRETQYF.

The chain uses TRBV7-3 and TRBJ2-1, with TRBD2 matching 9 bases. Germline CDR1 reads SGHTA; CDR2 reads FQGTGA. CDR3 length: 16 amino acids. V was clipped by 1 base and J by 8 bases; unmatched bases: 9. The CDR3 nucleotides are TGTGCCAGCAGCTTAAAGACTCGCGGGGGGGCCCATGAGCAGTTCTTC. Amino acid sequence: CASSLKTRGGAHEQFF.

The chain combines TRBV6-2 or TRBV6-3 with TRBJ2-1; 8 bases agree with TRBD1. Germline CDR1 is MNHEY and CDR2 is SVGEGT. The CDR3 is made up of 15 amino acids. V trimming: 8 bases; J trimming: 4 bases; junction bases outside the gene matches: 10. Written as DNA, the CDR3 is TGTGCCAGCGCGCACCGGGACAGGATATACAATGAGCAGTTCTTC. Its protein is CASAHRDRIYNEQFF.

The rearrangement uses TRBV12-3 or TRBV12-4 and TRBJ2-1, with no clear D. The V gene lost 7 bases and the J gene lost 6 bases, with 10 bases spanning the gap. This CDR3 contains 12 residues. The CDR3 coding sequence is TGTGCCAGCAAGGTCCTGCTCAATGAGCAGTTCTTC. Its protein product is CASKVLLNEQFF.

CDR3 in amino acids: CASVARGEETQYF. The DNA for the CDR3 is TGTGCCAGCGTGGCCAGGGGAGAAGAGACCCAGTACTTC. The genes are TRBV6-5 and TRBJ2-5; maybe TRBD1 (6 bases). Trimming left V 8 bases short and J 3 bases short, with 13 bases between. The CDR3 contains 13 residues. Germline-derived CDR1 and CDR2 are MNHEY and SVGAGI.

The V gene is TRBV27, the J gene TRBJ1-5; 7 nucleotides agree with TRBD1. CDR3 length: 17 amino acids. The germline CDR1 and CDR2 sequences are MNHEY and SMNVEV (reference sequence). V lost 5 bases, J lost 10 bases, and 20 bases stayed unmatched. CDR3 region: CASSLRQGRIPRGPQHF. The CDR3 DNA sequence: TGTGCCAGCAGTCTAAGACAGGGTCGGATACCACGGGGACCCCAGCATTTT.

In its sample, this clonotype was seen a few times. The chain couples TRBV6-5 to TRBJ2-6; the D is unclear. The length of the CDR3 is 15 residues. The V and J ends lost 3 bases and 0 bases respectively, with 6 bases between them. CDR1 MNHEY and CDR2 SVGAGI come from the germline V gene. The CDR3 coding sequence is TGTGCCAGCAGTTATACGCTCTCTGGGGCCAACGTCCTGACTTTC. Translating it yields CASSYTLSGANVLTF.

This chain connects TRBV5-1 to TRBJ2-1; no firm D call. Looked up from germline, CDR1 is SGHRS and CDR2 is YFSETQ. The CDR3 has 13 amino acids. V was trimmed by 1 base and J by 8 bases, leaving 10 bases between them. The CDR3 nucleotides are TGCGCCAGCAGCTTGAGAAGTGGGGATGAGCAGTTCTTC. Translation gives CASSLRSGDEQFF. Together with reference TRBV5-1 and TRBJ2-1, the CDR3 gives the full variable domain: KAGVTQTPRYLIKTRGQQVTLSCSPISGHRSVSWYQQTPGQGLQFLFEYFSETQRNKGNFPGRFSGRQFSNSRSEMNVSTLELGDSALYLCASSLRSGDEQFFGPGTRLTVL.

The rearrangement links TRBV29-1 to TRBJ2-5, with D tentatively TRBD2 (6 bases). V lost 6 bases to trimming and J lost 3 bases, with 14 bases between them. The CDR3 length is 13 residues. Germline values: CDR1 SQVTM, CDR2 ANQGSEA. This CDR3 is CSVRGGRKETQYF. The CDR3 DNA sequence: TGCAGCGTCCGGGGAGGCCGTAAAGAGACCCAGTACTTC.

This clonotype has more than one count but fewer than ten. The chain has TRBV7-8 and TRBJ2-3; maybe TRBD1 (5 bases). CDR1 and CDR2 (germline): SGHVS, FQNEAQ. This CDR3 region has 17 residues. Trimming removed 8 bases from V and 2 bases from J, with 23 bases in between. For the CDR3, the DNA is TGTGCCAGCGCCCCAATCCATAGGGGTTATTACACAGATACGCAGTATTTT. It is translated as CASAPIHRGYYTDTQYF. Looking up the rest from reference TRBV7-8 and TRBJ2-3 gives the full variable domain: GAGVSQSPRYKVAKRGQDVALRCDPISGHVSLFWYQQALGQGPEFLTYFQNEAQLDKSGLPSDRFFAERPEGSVSTLKIQRTQQEDSAVYLCASAPIHRGYYTDTQYFGPGTRLTVL.

The sample holds one count of this clonotype. This sequence joins TRBV5-1 and TRBJ2-1, with TRBD2 matching over 10 bases. The CDR3 has 17 residues. Per germline, CDR1 SGHRS and CDR2 YFSETQ. The V gene end was trimmed by 2 bases and the J gene end by 4 bases; junction bases not matched to a gene: 9. The CDR3 nucleotides are TGCGCCAGCAGCTTCCCGACTAGCGGGCAAACTTACAATGAGCAGTTCTTC. Translating it yields CASSFPTSGQTYNEQFF.

The chain couples TRBV12-3 or TRBV12-4 to TRBJ2-4; D remains unclear. The J call may be in error: the DNA end matches TRBJ2-7 better. This CDR3 has 12 amino acids. The CDR3: CASSLLIYEQYF. As DNA, the CDR3 is TGTGCCAGCAGTTTATTAATCTACGAGCAGTACTTC.

This clonotype was detected only a few times. This chain connects TRBV14 to TRBJ2-7; TRBD1 agrees at 10 bases. The germline V gene encodes CDR1 SGHDN and CDR2 FVKESK. The ends lost 3 bases at V and 2 bases at J; junction bases unmatched: 7. The CDR3 length is 16 residues. The CDR3 DNA sequence: TGTGCCAGCAGCCATGCCCCGGGACAGGGGACCTACGAGCAGTACTTC. Protein sequence: CASSHAPGQGTYEQYF.

This clonotype turned up a few times. The V gene is TRBV7-2, the J gene TRBJ2-7; the D is unclear. V gave up 5 bases and J gave up 6 bases, with 11 bases separating them. The CDR3 consists of 12 residues. In germline, CDR1 is SGHTA, CDR2 FQGNSA. The CDR3 bases are TGTGCCAGCAGCAAGCGAGTACGCGAGCAGTACTTC. Translating gives CASSKRVREQYF.

The chain combines TRBV15 with TRBJ2-2, with D tentatively TRBD1 or TRBD2 (5 bases each). Germline values: CDR1 LNHNV, CDR2 YYDKDF (reference sequence). The V end was cut by 3 bases, the J end by 3 bases, with 14 bases between. The CDR3 is 16 amino acids. DNA for the CDR3: TGTGCCACCAGCAGCGACCGGGACGTATACACCGGGGAGCTGTTTTTT. Its translation: CATSSDRDVYTGELFF. Based on the CDR3 plus reference TRBV15 and TRBJ2-2, the full variable domain is DAMVIQNPRYQVTQFGKPVTLSCSQTLNHNVMYWYQQKSSQAPKLLFHYYDKDFNNEADTPDNFQSRRPNTSFCFLDIRSPGLGDTAMYLCATSSDRDVYTGELFFGEGSRLTVL.

This chain links TRBV5-1 with TRBJ2-7; D is possibly TRBD2 (5 bases). The germline V gene encodes CDR1 SGHRS and CDR2 YFSETQ. Trimming removed 4 bases from V and 0 bases from J, with 20 bases in between. The CDR3 loop spans 17 amino acids. The CDR3 protein is CASSPRLVRRSSYEQYF. Here the CDR3 DNA reads TGCGCCAGCAGCCCCCGCTTAGTCAGGAGGAGCTCCTACGAGCAGTACTTC.

This clonotype has a handful of counts. V is TRBV12-3 or TRBV12-4 and J is TRBJ1-2; TRBD1 might be the D (5 bases). The V end lost 2 bases, the J end lost 4 bases, and 14 bases lay between the germline ends. The CDR3 spans 15 residues. The CDR3 loop reads CASSLTGVGTYGYTF. Written as DNA, the CDR3 is TGTGCCAGCAGTTTAACCGGGGTCGGGACCTATGGCTACACCTTC.

The chain combines TRBV12-3 or TRBV12-4 with TRBJ2-7, with TRBD2 matching over 10 bases. V dropped 5 bases and J dropped 0; count of bases not matched to a gene: 4. This CDR3 region has 15 residues. CDR3 amino acids: CASSRTSGPSYEQYF. In nucleotides, the CDR3 is TGTGCCAGCAGTAGGACTAGCGGCCCCTCCTACGAGCAGTACTTC.

The sample holds one count of this clonotype. CDR3 protein: CASSLGTGGRSPLHF. CDR3 nucleotides: TGTGCCAGCAGTTTAGGGACAGGGGGACGATCACCCCTCCACTTT. The rearrangement joins TRBV12-3 or TRBV12-4 to TRBJ1-6, with 10 bases aligning to TRBD1. The length of the CDR3 is 15 residues. V lost 1 base and J lost 10; bases outside the gene matches: 4.

This clonotype showed up many times. This chain connects TRBV10-3 to TRBJ1-1; D is unresolved. The CDR3 length is 13 residues. The V gene's germline CDR1 is ENHRY and CDR2 SYGVKD. With 4 bases removed from V and 7 bases from J, the gap between germline ends came to 13 bases. The CDR3 nucleotides read TGTGCCATCAGTGGAGGGTCCCCCCTTGAAGCTTTCTTT. Translating gives CAISGGSPLEAFF.

The J gene is TRBJ2-1, the V gene TRBV12-3 or TRBV12-4; TRBD2 is a possible D gene (6 bases). This CDR3 spans 17 amino acids. Trimming stripped 1 base from V and 10 bases from J, with 23 bases between. The CDR3 DNA reads TGTGCCAGCAGTTTAGTCCCTCCGGGACTTCAGGAAGCCGAGCAGTTCTTC. Translation: CASSLVPPGLQEAEQFF.